This passage covers 17 T cell receptor beta chains from one sample sequenced in a study of T cell repertoires in cytomegalovirus infection. TCRdb reprocessed the reads with MiXCR, giving one entry per CDR3 protein. The sample has fewer than 250,000 distinct CDR3 sequences, 10% to 15% seen once. Sequencing input: PBMCs. Receptor source: a human donor in good health (CMV status not recorded). Some clones in this sample may be carry-over from other donors' samples.

In this sample, this clonotype turned up many times. The chain employs TRBV6-4 and TRBJ2-2, with 14 bases matching TRBD2. With 5 bases clipped from V and 3 bases from J, the junction kept 8 bases outside the gene matches. Germline values: CDR1 MRHNA, CDR2 SNTAGT. The CDR3 is 18 residues long. The CDR3 nucleotides are TGTGCCAGCAGTAAAGGCGGACTAGCGGGAGGTGACACCGGGGAGCTGTTTTTT. Translating gives CASSKGGLAGGDTGELFF.

V and J are TRBV12-3 or TRBV12-4 and TRBJ2-1; D is possibly TRBD2 (5 bases). Between the trimmed V and J ends, which lost 7 bases and 3 bases, there was a span of 13 bases. This CDR3 has 14 residues. Written as DNA, the CDR3 is TGTGCCAGCACAGCGGTCCCCCTCTACAATGAGCAGTTCTTC. It is translated as CASTAVPLYNEQFF.

This clonotype showed up just a few times. This chain uses TRBV20-1 with TRBJ2-7; D is uncertain. Trimming left V 4 bases short and J 2 bases short, with 9 bases between. Germline V gene sequence: CDR1 DFQATT, CDR2 SNEGSKA (reference sequence). The CDR3 length is 12 residues. The CDR3 bases are TGCAGTGCTATGCAACAGCCCTACGAGCAGTACTTC. Translation gives CSAMQQPYEQYF.

This clonotype appeared many times. This rearrangement joins TRBV7-2 to TRBJ2-2; 9 positions agree with TRBD1. Germline lookup yields CDR1 SGHTA and CDR2 FQGNSA. The CDR3 contains 17 residues. J gave up 1 base and V 7 bases, and 10 bases lay outside the gene matches. CDR3 region: CASTLHPGQGNTGELFF. The CDR3 bases are TGTGCCAGCACCCTCCACCCGGGACAGGGGAACACCGGGGAGCTGTTTTTT.

This clonotype was seen repeatedly, ten times or more. The chain recombines TRBV6-1 with TRBJ2-5; TRBD1 agrees at 7 bases. The CDR3 is 15 amino acids. The V gene end was trimmed by 2 bases and the J gene end by 2 bases; junction bases not matched to a gene: 5. The germline V gene has CDR1 MNHNS and CDR2 SASEGT. Here the CDR3 reads CASSEQPGQQETQYF. CDR3 nucleotides: TGTGCCAGCAGTGAACAGCCGGGACAGCAAGAGACCCAGTACTTC.

The chain couples TRBV6-2 or TRBV6-3 to TRBJ1-2; possibly TRBD1 for D (5 bases). The CDR3 spans 13 residues. Germline CDR1 and CDR2: MNHEY and SVGEGT. With 5 bases removed from V and 8 bases from J, the gap between germline ends came to 15 bases. As DNA, the CDR3 is TGTGCCAGCAGTAGACCCCAGGGAGTCGGCTACACCTTC. It translates to CASSRPQGVGYTF.

In this sample, this clonotype turned up a few times. The chain has TRBV24-1 and TRBJ2-1; no definite D call. Deletions cut 3 bases from V and 2 bases from J, with 10 bases between. Germline values: CDR1 KGHDR, CDR2 SFDVKD. The CDR3 consists of 15 residues. CDR3 protein: CATSDPKNPYNEQFF. The CDR3 DNA sequence: TGTGCCACCAGTGATCCAAAGAACCCCTACAATGAGCAGTTCTTC.

The chain uses TRBV19 and TRBJ1-2; D uncertain. Germline values: CDR1 LNHDA, CDR2 SQIVND (reference sequence). Trimming left V 3 bases short and J 4 bases short, with 15 bases between. This CDR3 is built from 15 residues. In DNA, the CDR3 is TGTGCCAGTAGTATCGCGGCAGAACGTAGCTATGGCTACACCTTC. Amino acids: CASSIAAERSYGYTF.

Ten or more counts support this clonotype. CDR3 amino acids: CASSQSGRPHRTDTQYF. The CDR3 nucleotides are TGTGCCAGCAGCCAAAGCGGGAGGCCCCACCGCACAGATACGCAGTATTTT. The rearrangement joins TRBV7-9 to TRBJ2-3, with TRBD2 matching over 9 bases. Germline trimming cut 5 bases from V and 1 base from J; bases unmatched to any gene: 10. The germline gives CDR1 SEHNR, CDR2 FQNEAQ (reference sequence). The CDR3 has 17 residues.

As for this clonotype: A single base separates this from a much larger clone, so it may be a read error. J is TRBJ2-1 and V is TRBV28, with 7 bases identical to TRBD2. There are 16 residues in the CDR3. Germline values: CDR1 MDHEN, CDR2 SYDVKM. CDR3 residues: CASSTTSVRNYSEQFF. In DNA, the CDR3 is TGTGCCAGCAGTACCACTAGCGTCAGAAATTACAGTGAGCAGTTCTTC.

This clonotype showed up many times. The chain employs TRBV11-1 and TRBJ2-1; 12 positions match TRBD2. CDR1 is SGHAT and CDR2 is FQDESV in the germline V gene (reference sequence). With V trimmed by 5 bases and J by 7 bases, 9 bases remained unmatched. The CDR3 spans 16 residues. The chain's CDR3 is CASSRTSGTPGNEQFF. CDR3 DNA: TGTGCCAGCAGCCGGACTAGCGGGACCCCCGGGAATGAGCAGTTCTTC.

This clonotype was observed at least ten times. At one of its ends the junction is not consistent with the germline gene, which may arise from a read error. The chain has TRBV12-3 or TRBV12-4 and TRBJ2-2; 9 bases align to TRBD2. This CDR3 has 15 amino acids. The CDR3 loop is CASSIAGAATGELFF. The DNA of the CDR3 is TGTGCCAGCAGTATAGCGGGGGCCGCCACCGGGGAGCTGTTTTTT.

Ten or more counts support this clonotype. CDR3 sequence reads: CASSAEREQETQYF. The CDR3 nucleotides read TGTGCCAGCAGCGCTGAGAGGGAGCAAGAGACCCAGTACTTC. The rearrangement links TRBV7-8 to TRBJ2-5; tentative D call: TRBD2 (5 bases). CDR3 length equals 14 residues. CDR1 and CDR2 (germline): SGHVS, FQNEAQ. V gave up 5 bases and J gave up 2 bases, with 12 bases separating them.

This clonotype was detected a few times. The V gene is TRBV28, the J gene TRBJ1-4, with unresolved D. Trimming stripped 4 bases from V and 4 bases from J, with 7 bases between. This CDR3 has 13 amino acids. CDR1 and CDR2 from the germline V gene are MDHEN and SYDVKM. CDR3 in amino acids: CASSWGFNEKLFF. Written as DNA, the CDR3 is TGTGCCAGCAGTTGGGGATTTAATGAAAAACTGTTTTTT.

This clonotype was seen many times. The rearrangement links TRBV19 to TRBJ2-3; 11 bases map to TRBD2. CDR3 size: 16 residues. Losses at the gene ends were 6 bases for V and 5 bases for J; bases not matched to a gene: 10. The V gene's germline CDR1 is LNHDA and CDR2 SQIVND (reference sequence). This CDR3 is CASRRSGGAVGDTQYF. DNA of the CDR3: TGTGCCAGTAGACGTAGCGGGGGGGCCGTCGGAGATACGCAGTATTTT. The full variable domain, completed using reference TRBV19 and TRBJ2-3, is DGGITQSPKYLFRKEGQNVTLSCEQNLNHDAMYWYRQDPGQGLRLIYYSQIVNDFQKGDIAEGYSVSREKKESFPLTVTSAQKNPTAFYLCASRRSGGAVGDTQYFGPGTRLTVL.

The chain has TRBV19 and TRBJ2-4, with D tentatively TRBD2 (6 bases). Germline CDR1 and CDR2: LNHDA and SQIVND (reference sequence). This CDR3 comprises 15 residues. V dropped 5 bases and J dropped 8 bases, with 19 bases sitting between them. The CDR3 is CASSADRFGEDIQYF. DNA for the CDR3: TGTGCCAGTAGTGCAGATCGATTCGGGGAGGACATTCAGTACTTC.

The sample holds a few counts of this clonotype. The chain carries TRBV5-1 and TRBJ2-3; perhaps TRBD1 as D (6 bases). CDR1 is SGHRS, CDR2 YFSETQ, per germline. This CDR3 has 13 amino acids. Trimming took 2 bases from V and 4 from J, leaving 8 bases between them. The CDR3 protein is CASSFEGADTQYF. The DNA of the CDR3 is TGCGCCAGCAGCTTTGAGGGGGCAGATACGCAGTATTTT.